This TCR beta chain originates from a study of identical twins. Study observations and caveats: Within beta out-of-frame sequences, the excess sharing observed between twins was weaker.

This clonotype has a count of ten or more. Its target is unknown. Germline values: CDR1 LGHDT, CDR2 YNNKEL (reference sequence). The CDR3 extends over 16 amino acids. The V end was cut by 1 base, the J end by 0 bases, with 11 bases between. TCRdb reprocessed the 5' RACE reads via MiXCR and lists one record per CDR3 protein. Of around 480,000 distinct CDR3 sequences in the sample, approximately 15% are singletons; the top ten hold more than 0.8%. The same sample was also used in a study of yellow fever vaccine responses in identical twins.

Specimen: CD4+ T cells sorted from blood. This rearrangement joins TRBV3-1 to TRBJ2-3, with a weak D call TRBD2 (6 bases). The sequence derives from a woman aged 18-30 years in good health. Here the CDR3 DNA reads TGTGCCAGCAGCCAAGGCCAGCGGGCTAGCACAGATACGCAGTATTTT. Translated, it gives CASSQGQRASTDTQYF.